This T cell receptor (beta chain) was obtained from a study of CD8+CD57+ T cells in acquired aplastic anemia. Sequenced patients had shown CD8+CD57+ cell expansion by flow cytometry. Blood sampling was performed on the patients, and none of them had received therapy by then. Investigators profiled TCR beta VDJ and CDR3 from genomic DNA template. TCRdb re-called the reads through MiXCR, storing one row per CDR3 protein. Among fewer than 200,000 distinct CDR3 sequences listed, roughly 50% were seen once. General observations from the study: With respect to CD8+ Simpson's diversity, patients and controls did not differ significantly.

With respect to this clonotype: As yet, its antigen is unknown.

V lost 1 base to trimming and J lost 3 bases, with 16 bases between them. The V gene's germline CDR1 is SGHAT and CDR2 FQDESV (reference sequence). CDR3 length: 16 amino acids. This sequence was found in a human donor with aplastic anemia. This chain joins TRBV11-1 and TRBJ2-7; weak D call: TRBD1 (5 bases). Source material: sorted CD4+, CD8+, or CD8+CD57+ T cells (not recorded which) from PBMCs. This chain's CDR3 is CASSLGNNRMDYEQYF. The DNA of the CDR3 is TGTGCCAGCAGCTTAGGAAACAACAGGATGGACTACGAGCAGTACTTC.